This TCR beta chain is from a study of T cells after yellow fever vaccination. Study-level background: Any fraction with a low cell number was prepared using SMART-Seq v4 Ultra Low Input.

TCRdb itself ran the 5' RACE reads through MiXCR, one entry per CDR3 protein. The sample includes around 320,000 distinct CDR3 sequences, 3.5% to 5% of them seen just once. This CDR3 contains 13 residues. The V end was cut by 5 bases, the J end by 6 bases, with 8 bases between. Germline assignment: CDR1 MNHEY and CDR2 SMNVEV (reference sequence). There are many counts of this clonotype. This TCR was recovered from a man aged 18-30 years who received the YFV17D yellow fever vaccine. Specimen: PBMCs, collected 15 days after the yellow fever booster vaccination. The chain uses TRBV27 and TRBJ1-6, with D possibly matching TRBD1 (5 bases). The CDR3 loop is CASSPGINSPLHF. DNA for the CDR3: TGTGCCAGCAGTCCAGGGATTAATTCACCCCTCCACTTT.